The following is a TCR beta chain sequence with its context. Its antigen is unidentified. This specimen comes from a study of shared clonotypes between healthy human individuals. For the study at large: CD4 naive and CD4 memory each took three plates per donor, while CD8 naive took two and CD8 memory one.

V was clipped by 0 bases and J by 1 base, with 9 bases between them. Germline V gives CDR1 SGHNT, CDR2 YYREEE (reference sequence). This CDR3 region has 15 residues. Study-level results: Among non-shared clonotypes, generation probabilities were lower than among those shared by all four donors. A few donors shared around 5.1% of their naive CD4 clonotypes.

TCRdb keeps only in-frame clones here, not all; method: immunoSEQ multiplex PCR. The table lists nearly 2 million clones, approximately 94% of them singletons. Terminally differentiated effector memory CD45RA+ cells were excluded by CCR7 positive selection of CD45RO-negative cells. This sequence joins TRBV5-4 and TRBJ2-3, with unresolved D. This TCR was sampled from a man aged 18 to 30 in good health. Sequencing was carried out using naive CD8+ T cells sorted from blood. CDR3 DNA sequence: TGTGCCAGCAGCTTGGTCGGAACCGGCACAGATACGCAGTATTTT. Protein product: CASSLVGTGTDTQYF.